This T cell receptor (beta chain) originates from a study of blood T cell repertoires in COVID-19. Study in general: The samples span acute and convalescent COVID-19 from the United States, Italy and Spain.

Study processing details: The assay estimated nucleated cells by amplifying reference gene primers. Clones were sequenced by immunoSEQ multiplex PCR, and TCRdb holds only the in-frame ones, with some missing. Clonal size and the V and J genes are those of that table, whereas D and trimming came from the DNA. The sample includes more than 300,000 clones, roughly 87% of them seen just once. The CDR3 runs 14 residues. The germline V and J ends were trimmed by 0 bases and 5 bases, with 13 bases remaining between them. Germline-derived CDR1 and CDR2 are GTSNPN and SVGIG (reference sequence). Participant reports of clinical history set cohort assignment. Recovered status applied to Cohort 3 donors who had two consecutive negative PCRs. It also applied to those with clearance or with symptom resolution.

Source material: PBMCs or T cells enriched from blood (not recorded which). The chain recombines TRBV30 with TRBJ1-2; D is unresolved. The sequence was obtained from a woman aged 45-65 years who had recovered from COVID-19. CDR3 residues: CAWSVVGERYGYTF. Here the CDR3 DNA reads TGTGCCTGGAGTGTTGTTGGAGAGAGGTATGGCTACACCTTC.